The clone carrying this T cell receptor (beta chain) has only a few counts. What it binds is not known. The data belong to a study of T cells in Graves' hyperthyroidism and ophthalmopathy. Study conclusions and caveats: Median prediction lead before ophthalmopathy onset was roughly 6 months with the model.

The CDR3 sequence is 16 residues long. V was trimmed by 4 bases and J by 5 bases, leaving 18 bases between them. CDR1 and CDR2 from the germline V gene are SGHDT and YYEEEE. Amplification of TCR beta CDR3 regions was performed using RNA transcripts as template. First-round RT-PCR of the TCR CDR3 relied on the HTBI primer set. One entry per CDR3 protein results from TCRdb running MiXCR on the multiplex PCR reads. The repertoire holds around 340,000 distinct CDR3 sequences, with over 11% as singletons. This receptor was identified in a young woman with Graves' hyperthyroidism. Material for sequencing was blood. V is TRBV5-6 and J is TRBJ2-2; possibly TRBD1 or TRBD2 for D (6 bases each). Here the CDR3 reads CASSRGLGAATGELFF. The CDR3 coding sequence is TGTGCCAGCAGCCGGGGGCTGGGGGCAGCTACCGGGGAGCTGTTTTTT.